A single sample gave rise to the 26 T cell receptor beta chains below, sequenced in a study of graft-versus-host responses after intestinal transplantation. TCRdb's copy holds only in-frame clones and misses some; the assay was immunoSEQ multiplex PCR. The repertoire holds around 16,000 clones, with about 89% as singletons. The source was bone marrow, collected around 120 days after intestinal transplantation. The receptors were gathered from a human patient who received an intestinal transplant, so some T cells may come from the graft donor.

The chain has TRBV29-1 and TRBJ1-4; a possible D gene is TRBD1 (5 bases). The CDR3 spans 13 residues. Germline-derived CDR1 and CDR2 are SQVTM and ANQGSEA. V lost 3 bases and J lost 7, with 12 bases in between. In nucleotides, the CDR3 is TGCAGCGTTGAGAGAGGGGTGGGTGAAAAACTGTTTTTT. Residues: CSVERGVGEKLFF.

CDR3 DNA sequence: TGCGCCAGCAGCCAAGTAACAGGGGGCCTGGGCACAGATACGCAGTATTTT. Translation: CASSQVTGGLGTDTQYF. The rearrangement joins TRBV4-3 to TRBJ2-3; 9 bases align to TRBD1. The CDR3 runs 17 residues. J gave up 1 base and V 1 base, and 6 bases lay outside the gene matches. Germline CDR1 LGHNA, CDR2 YSLEER.

This rearrangement joins TRBV6-5 to TRBJ2-1, with D perhaps TRBD1 (6 bases). The germline CDR1 and CDR2 sequences are MNHEY and SVGAGI. This CDR3 has 14 amino acids. The V end was cut by 2 bases, the J end by 4 bases, with 9 bases between. CDR3 region: CASSYADRYNEQFF. In DNA form, the CDR3 reads TGTGCCAGCAGTTACGCCGACAGGTACAATGAGCAGTTCTTC.

V and J are TRBV11-2 and TRBJ2-5; D is unclear. The V end was cut by 2 bases, the J end by 5 bases, with 12 bases between. Germline assignment: CDR1 SGHAT and CDR2 FQNNGV. The CDR3 has 14 amino acids. The CDR3, as DNA: TGTGCCAGCAGCTTATCGGTCTATGCTGAGACCCAGTACTTC. As protein: CASSLSVYAETQYF. Full variable domain (missing parts from reference TRBV11-2 and TRBJ2-5): EAGVAQSPRYKIIEKRQSVAFWCNPISGHATLYWYQQILGQGPKLLIQFQNNGVVDDSQLPKDRFSAERLKGVDSTLKIQPAKLEDSAVYLCASSLSVYAETQYFGPGTRLLVL.

The chain links TRBV28 to TRBJ1-1, with D unresolved. The CDR3 consists of 15 residues. Trimming removed 0 bases from V and 1 base from J, with 9 bases in between. The V gene's germline CDR1 is MDHEN and CDR2 SYDVKM. The CDR3 bases are TGTGCCAGCAGTTTATGGGGCGGCCAGAACACTGAAGCTTTCTTT. It codes for CASSLWGGQNTEAFF.

Remarks on this clone: Other DNA sequences within the sample encode an identical CDR3. This chain links TRBV14 with TRBJ1-1; possible D gene TRBD1, 5 bases. Trimming pared 4 bases from V and 0 bases from J, leaving 21 bases between. Germline CDR1 is SGHDN and CDR2 is FVKESK. This CDR3 has 18 amino acids. The CDR3 DNA sequence: TGTGCCAGCAGCCTGTCTCGAGGGGCTGGAACTATGAACACTGAAGCTTTCTTT. Translating gives CASSLSRGAGTMNTEAFF.

This clone was observed a single time. This chain links TRBV7-8 with TRBJ2-7; D could derive from TRBD1 or TRBD2 (5 bases each). Germline values: CDR1 SGHVS, CDR2 FQNEAQ. Trimming stripped 6 bases from V and 3 bases from J, with 6 bases between. CDR3 length: 11 amino acids. The CDR3 loop is CASRGDYEQYF. CDR3 nucleotide sequence: TGTGCCAGCAGGGGGGACTACGAGCAGTACTTC.

In its sample, this clone was seen once. At the DNA level, this CDR3 is encoded by other sequences in the same sample as well. The V and J genes are TRBV7-9 and TRBJ2-3, with no clear D. Germline V gene data show CDR1 as SEHNR and CDR2 as FQNEAQ (reference sequence). The CDR3 loop spans 14 amino acids. Trimming removed 3 bases at V and 0 bases at J, with 7 bases between. CDR3 sequence: CASSLSISTDTQYF. The CDR3 nucleotides are TGTGCCAGCAGCTTGAGCATTAGCACAGATACGCAGTATTTT. The variable domain in full, with the rest retrieved from reference TRBV7-9 and TRBJ2-3, is DTGVSQNPRHKITKRGQNVTFRCDPISEHNRLYWYRQTLGQGPEFLTYFQNEAQLEKSRLLSDRFSAERPKGSFSTLEIQRTEQGDSAMYLCASSLSISTDTQYFGPGTRLTVL.

This clone showed up just once. This chain uses TRBV6-5 with TRBJ2-7; 10 bases align to TRBD1. CDR1 MNHEY and CDR2 SVGAGI come from the germline V gene. The CDR3 is 16 amino acids. Trimming removed 0 bases from V and 4 bases from J; junction bases left unmatched: 6. The CDR3 region has the DNA TGTGCCAGCAGTTACTCGAAGACAGGGGGCAAATACGAGCAGTACTTC. Amino acid sequence: CASSYSKTGGKYEQYF.

Concerning this clone: An end of the junction differs from the germline gene, which may be a read error. V gene TRBV18 combines with J gene TRBJ2-5; D is perhaps TRBD2 (6 bases). The J call may be mistaken, given a closer DNA end match to TRBJ2-7. The CDR3 consists of 14 residues. Germline V CDR1 and CDR2: KGHSH, LQKENI. The DNA of the CDR3 is TGTGCTAGCTCACCAGCGGGTGGTTACTACGAGCAGTACTTC. It encodes CASSPAGGYYEQYF.

V gene TRBV28 combines with J gene TRBJ2-3; D uncertain. The length of the CDR3 is 16 residues. CDR1 and CDR2 from the germline V gene are MDHEN and SYDVKM. V was trimmed by 3 bases and J by 0 bases, leaving 13 bases between them. The CDR3 DNA reads TGTGCCAGCAGTTTGCCATCGGGCATTAGCACAGATACGCAGTATTTT. As protein: CASSLPSGISTDTQYF.

The CDR3 region has the DNA TGTGCCACCTGCCCAGCTTCAGGGCCCTGGTTCTTAGAAGCTTTCTTT. Its translation is CATCPASGPWFLEAFF. The J gene is TRBJ1-1, the V gene TRBV6-6; D might be TRBD1 (5 bases). Germline CDR1 reads MNHNY; CDR2 reads SVGAGI (reference sequence). The CDR3 loop spans 16 amino acids. The V end was cut by 10 bases, the J end by 8 bases, with 29 bases between.

This sequence joins TRBV29-1 and TRBJ2-7; 9 bases agree with TRBD1. Germline assignment: CDR1 SQVTM and CDR2 ANQGSEA. The CDR3 is 17 residues long. V was clipped by 0 bases and J by 4 bases; unmatched bases: 13. CDR3: CSVEEEQGARPGYEQYF. DNA of the CDR3: TGCAGCGTTGAAGAAGAACAGGGGGCGAGACCAGGGTACGAGCAGTACTTC.

The chain carries TRBV28 and TRBJ2-2; TRBD2 might be the D (5 bases). V was clipped by 3 bases and J by 5 bases, with 7 bases between them. The CDR3 sequence is 13 residues long. Per the germline V gene, CDR1 is MDHEN and CDR2 is SYDVKM. The CDR3 here is CASSLPGTGELFF. CDR3 DNA sequence: TGTGCCAGCAGTTTGCCGGGAACCGGGGAGCTGTTTTTT.

The rearrangement joins TRBV7-3 to TRBJ2-1, with no clear D. Germline V gives CDR1 SGHTA, CDR2 FQGTGA. V was shortened by 2 bases and J by 6 bases, with 8 bases between the two germline ends. The CDR3 runs 13 residues. This chain's CDR3 is CASSLWVGNEQFF. The CDR3 nucleotides are TGTGCCAGCAGCTTATGGGTAGGCAATGAGCAGTTCTTC.

V is TRBV6-1 and J is TRBJ1-1; 12 nucleotides match TRBD1. The germline gives CDR1 MNHNS, CDR2 SASEGT. J lost 1 base, V lost 4 bases, and 10 bases had no gene match. This CDR3 is 18 amino acids long. The CDR3 protein is CASSVRDRGRLANTEAFF. The CDR3 DNA is TGTGCCAGCAGTGTCCGGGACAGGGGGCGCTTAGCGAACACTGAAGCTTTCTTT.

V is TRBV7-2 and J is TRBJ2-7; maybe TRBD2 (6 bases). Germline V gene data show CDR1 as SGHTA and CDR2 as FQGNSA. Trimming removed 6 bases at V and 2 bases at J, with 11 bases between. The CDR3 consists of 13 residues. This CDR3 is CASSRDWTYEQYF. The CDR3 region has the DNA TGTGCCAGCAGTCGGGACTGGACCTACGAGCAGTACTTC.

The gene calls are TRBV15 and TRBJ2-7, with D possibly being TRBD1 (5 bases). Germline V gene sequence: CDR1 LNHNV, CDR2 YYDKDF (reference sequence). The CDR3 has 14 residues. Between the trimmed V and J ends, which lost 0 bases and 3 bases, there was a span of 9 bases. As DNA, the CDR3 is TGTGCCACCAGCAGAGATGGGGCTAACTACGAGCAGTACTTC. The encoded protein is CATSRDGANYEQYF. Together with reference TRBV15 and TRBJ2-7, the CDR3 gives the full variable domain: DAMVIQNPRYQVTQFGKPVTLSCSQTLNHNVMYWYQQKSSQAPKLLFHYYDKDFNNEADTPDNFQSRRPNTSFCFLDIRSPGLGDTAMYLCATSRDGANYEQYFGPGTRLTVT.

The chain joins TRBV7-9 to TRBJ2-7; either TRBD1 or TRBD2 may supply D (5 bases each). The CDR3 loop spans 14 amino acids. CDR1 is SEHNR, CDR2 FQNEAQ, per germline (reference sequence). The V and J ends lost 5 bases and 3 bases respectively, with 14 bases between them. The chain's CDR3 is CASSGRGPVYEQYF. In DNA, the CDR3 is TGTGCCAGCAGCGGCCGGGGCCCGGTCTACGAGCAGTACTTC.

The chain employs TRBV30 and TRBJ2-1; TRBD1 matches at 7 bases. The length of the CDR3 is 14 residues. The V and J ends lost 4 bases and 5 bases, in that order; junction bases with no gene match: 8. Germline V gene lookup returns CDR1 GTSNPN and CDR2 SVGIG (reference sequence). CDR3 residues: CAWTLTGLNNEQFF. The CDR3, as DNA: TGTGCCTGGACTCTGACAGGGCTGAACAATGAGCAGTTCTTC.

The rearrangement joins TRBV13 to TRBJ2-5; D gene unclear. CDR1 PRHDT and CDR2 FYEKMQ come from the germline V gene (reference sequence). There are 14 residues in the CDR3. V lost 0 bases and J lost 3, with 8 bases in between. Here the CDR3 DNA reads TGTGCCAGCAGCTTAGGGGGCTGGGAAGAGACCCAGTACTTC. This gives the protein CASSLGGWEETQYF.

The rearrangement uses TRBV6-6 and TRBJ2-3; 7 bases line up with TRBD2. The germline V gene encodes CDR1 MNHNY and CDR2 SVGAGI (reference sequence). The CDR3 sequence is 14 residues long. The trim removed 2 bases at V and 2 bases at J, leaving 1 base unmatched. The CDR3 is CASSYGRATDTQYF. The CDR3 DNA reads TGTGCCAGCAGTTACGGGAGGGCCACAGATACGCAGTATTTT.

This rearrangement joins TRBV5-1 to TRBJ1-2; unclear D gene. CDR1 is SGHRS, CDR2 YFSETQ, per germline. Trimming took off 3 bases at V and 3 bases at J, with 18 bases between the two ends. The CDR3 spans 16 residues. The CDR3: CASSSRGGEYDYGYTF. Here the CDR3 DNA reads TGCGCCAGCAGCTCCCGAGGAGGTGAATATGACTATGGCTACACCTTC.

The chain couples TRBV25-1 to TRBJ2-1; TRBD2 aligns across 7 bases. This CDR3 region has 14 residues. V dropped 7 bases and J dropped 2; count of bases not matched to a gene: 5. Germline-derived CDR1 and CDR2 are MGHDK and SYGVNS. The CDR3 here is CASMGRGPYNEQFF. CDR3 sequence (DNA): TGTGCCAGCATGGGGAGGGGTCCCTACAATGAGCAGTTCTTC.

The chain links TRBV7-9 to TRBJ2-5; D not resolved. Germline lookup yields CDR1 SEHNR and CDR2 FQNEAQ (reference sequence). V lost 4 bases and J lost 5, with 14 bases in between. There are 14 residues in the CDR3. The CDR3 region has the DNA TGTGCCAGCAGCTCCTACGGTGGGGTGGAGACCCAGTACTTC. Its protein is CASSSYGGVETQYF.

This chain's CDR3 is CASSGQLNEQFF. The CDR3 DNA reads as TGCGCCAGCTCCGGACAGCTCAATGAGCAGTTCTTC. V is TRBV4-1 and J is TRBJ2-1; tentative D call: TRBD1 (6 bases). The CDR3 totals 12 residues. The germline gives CDR1 MGHRA, CDR2 YSYEKL. Deletions cut 8 bases from V and 6 bases from J, with 11 bases between.